This T cell receptor beta chain was observed in a study of a mutant IDH1 vaccine in newly diagnosed glioma. Study-wide background: Vaccination followed radiotherapy alone by 4-6 weeks, or accompanied temozolomide cycles. Sex among treated patients split about 60% male, around 38% female; mean age was roughly 40 years.

Documented time point: week 23, last vaccination. Topical imiquimod was applied with each vaccine dose, which held 300 ug of mutant IDH1 20-mer peptide. Profiled with immunoSEQ multiplex PCR; TCRdb holds only in-frame clones, not every one. Found here are approximately 43,000 clones, 78% of them singletons; the top ten hold 6.3%. After removal of 3 bases from V and 6 bases from J, the junction contained 9 bases not matched to a gene. Germline lookup yields CDR1 SEHNR and CDR2 FQNEAQ (reference sequence). This CDR3 is 16 amino acids long. Study-level results: Vaccine-induced immune responses were detected in around 93% of patients. Pseudoprogression seemed unrelated to changes in top peripheral T cell clonotypes.

Concerning this clone itself: Its matching antigen is unknown.

The chain is built from TRBV7-9 and TRBJ1-2; 11 bases align to TRBD1. The TCR originated in a woman in her 40s with glioma. Some clones in this sample may be carry-over from other donors' samples. Source: PBMCs, taken from a glioma patient whose treatment included an IDH1 peptide vaccine. The CDR3 here is CASSFGGDRGYDGYTF. The CDR3 DNA reads as TGTGCCAGCAGCTTCGGGGGGGACAGGGGGTACGATGGCTACACCTTC.